Listed below are T cell receptor beta chains from one sample, sequenced in a study of T-cell reconstitution after alpha-beta-depleted transplantation in children. TCRdb re-derived calls from the PCR reads in MiXCR, one entry per CDR3 protein. This table holds about 400,000 distinct CDR3 sequences, roughly 13% found once. The sequenced sample was PBMCs, obtained from the stem cell graft. The receptors were gathered from a human donor who donated a stem cell graft to a child with Fanconi anemia. The CDR3 runs from the conserved cysteine through the conserved F or W. A D gene is named only where the DNA matches it firmly. Clone size, where shown, is once, few, many, or a class for clones that have expanded.

v_gene	abundance	d_gene	j_gene	CDR3nt	CDR3aa
TRBV4-1	few	-	TRBJ1-2	TGCGCCAGCAGCCACATGGCCCGGGTTGACTATGGCTACACCTTC	CASSHMARVDYGYTF
TRBV6-1	-	-	TRBJ2-6	TGTGCCAGCAGCTCGACAGGATTTAACGTCCTGACTTTC	CASSSTGFNVLTF
TRBV4-3	few	-	TRBJ1-2	TGCGCCAGCAGCCAAGATACAATCGCGGGGCAGAACTATGGCTACACCTTC	CASSQDTIAGQNYGYTF
TRBV20-1	few	-	TRBJ2-1	TGCAGTGCTAGGCCTAGGAATTGGGACAATGAGCAGTTCTTC	CSARPRNWDNEQFF
TRBV30	-	-	TRBJ2-7	TGTGCCTGGAGTGAGGGCAGCCCCTACGAGCAGTACTTC	CAWSEGSPYEQYF
TRBV6-1	-	-	TRBJ2-4	TGTGCCAGCAGTGATGATCTGGCAGTCTTGTGGGCCAAAAACATTCAGTACTTC	CASSDDLAVLWAKNIQYF
TRBV20-1	-	-	TRBJ1-1	TGCAGTGCTAGAGATTGGACATATGAAGCTTTCTTT	CSARDWTYEAFF
TRBV12-3/TRBV12-4	many	-	TRBJ1-5	TGTGCCAGCGGACTCGGACAGCCTACCTACCCCCAGCATTTT	CASGLGQPTYPQHF
TRBV28	-	-	TRBJ2-5	TGTGCCAGCAGTACGCGGACTGGGGGGGAGACCCAGTACTTC	CASSTRTGGETQYF
TRBV5-1	-	-	TRBJ2-7	TGCGCCAGCAGCTTGGTCGGGCACCGGGGCCCACTCTACGAGCAGTACTTC	CASSLVGHRGPLYEQYF
TRBV9	few	-	TRBJ2-1	TGTGCCAGCAGCGAGAGGGGATACGATGAGCAGTTCTTC	CASSERGYDEQFF
TRBV7-2	-	TRBD1	TRBJ2-3	TGTGCCAGCAGCTTAGCCGGGACAGGGAGCACAGATACGCAGTATTTT	CASSLAGTGSTDTQYF
TRBV5-5	-	-	TRBJ1-1	TGTGCCAGCAGCTTGGAAGTACACACTGAAGCTTTCTTT	CASSLEVHTEAFF